This T cell receptor (beta chain) stems from a study of T cells in localized non-small cell lung cancer. General study results and limits: A median of around 60 clones ranked among the top 100 in tumor appeared in adjacent lung.

Comment on this clone: What it recognizes is unknown.

This CDR3 has 17 residues. Germline CDR1 reads GTSNPN; CDR2 reads SVGIG (reference sequence). V lost 2 bases, J lost 0 bases, and 18 bases lay in between. Produced via immunoSEQ multiplex PCR; TCRdb's table is partial and in-frame only. The sample has 20,000 to 30,000 clones; over 75% are singletons. V usage is TRBV30 and J usage is TRBJ2-3; D not resolved. The material was peripheral blood, obtained before any cancer treatment. This receptor was obtained from a man between 40 and 70 years old with stage III squamous cell lung carcinoma. In DNA, the CDR3 is TGTGCCTGGAGTTCCCGCCCGGGCAATCCTAGCACAGATACGCAGTATTTT. Its protein is CAWSSRPGNPSTDTQYF.